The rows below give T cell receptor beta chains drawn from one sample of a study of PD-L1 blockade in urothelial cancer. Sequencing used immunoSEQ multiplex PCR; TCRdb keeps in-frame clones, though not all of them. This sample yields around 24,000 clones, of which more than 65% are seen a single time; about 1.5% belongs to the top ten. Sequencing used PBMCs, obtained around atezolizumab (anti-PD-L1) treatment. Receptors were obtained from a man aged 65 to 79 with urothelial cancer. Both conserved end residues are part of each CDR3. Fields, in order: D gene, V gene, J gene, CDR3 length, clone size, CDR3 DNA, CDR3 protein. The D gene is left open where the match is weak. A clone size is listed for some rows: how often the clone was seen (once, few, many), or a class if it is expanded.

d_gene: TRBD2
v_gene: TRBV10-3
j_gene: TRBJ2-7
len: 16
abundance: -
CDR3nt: TGTGCCATCAGATCCCTCACTAGCGGGAGTTCCTACGAGCAGTACTTC
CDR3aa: CAIRSLTSGSSYEQYF

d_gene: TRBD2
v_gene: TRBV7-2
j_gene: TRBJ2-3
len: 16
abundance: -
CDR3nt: TGTGCCAGCAGGGGATTGAGCGGGGGGAGCACAGATACGCAGTATTTT
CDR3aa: CASRGLSGGSTDTQYF

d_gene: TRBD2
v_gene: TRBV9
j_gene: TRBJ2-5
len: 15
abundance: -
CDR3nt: TGTGCCAGCAGCGTAAGCGGGAACAGTCCAGAGACCCAGTACTTC
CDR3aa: CASSVSGNSPETQYF

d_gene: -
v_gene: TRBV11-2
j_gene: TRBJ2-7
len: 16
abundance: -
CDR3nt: TGTGCCAGCAGCTTAGGAGTTCGAGTTGCGGGGTACGAGCAGTACTTC
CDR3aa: CASSLGVRVAGYEQYF

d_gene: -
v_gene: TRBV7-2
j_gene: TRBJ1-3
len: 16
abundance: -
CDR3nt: TGTGCCAGCAGCGTTAGCCGAACAACTTCTGGAAACACCATATATTTT
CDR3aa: CASSVSRTTSGNTIYF

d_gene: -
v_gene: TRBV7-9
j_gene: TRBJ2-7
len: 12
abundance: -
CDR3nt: TGTGCCAGCAGCTTAGACAGGGTCGAGCAGTACTTC
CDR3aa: CASSLDRVEQYF

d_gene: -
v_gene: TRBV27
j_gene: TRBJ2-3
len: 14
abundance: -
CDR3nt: TGTGCCAGCAGTTGGGGGCCCTTCACAGATACGCAGTATTTT
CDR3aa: CASSWGPFTDTQYF

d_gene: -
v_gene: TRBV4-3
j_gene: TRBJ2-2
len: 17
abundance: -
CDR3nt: TGCGCCAGCAGCCAAGGGGCGACGGGGGCGAACACCGGGGAGCTGTTTTTT
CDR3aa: CASSQGATGANTGELFF

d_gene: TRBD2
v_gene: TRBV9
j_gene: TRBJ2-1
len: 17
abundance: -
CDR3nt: TGTGCCAGCAGCGTCGACGGAGCGGGGAGCAACTACAATGAGCAGTTCTTC
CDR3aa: CASSVDGAGSNYNEQFF

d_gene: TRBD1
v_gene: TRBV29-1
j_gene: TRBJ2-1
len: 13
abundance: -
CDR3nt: TGCAGCGTGGAGGTCCAGGGGGCGCATGAGCAGTTCTTC
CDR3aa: CSVEVQGAHEQFF

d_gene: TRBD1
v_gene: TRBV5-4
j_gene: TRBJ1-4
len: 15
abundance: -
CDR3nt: TGTGCCAGCAGCGGACCTGACAGGGGGGATGAAAAACTGTTTTTT
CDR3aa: CASSGPDRGDEKLFF

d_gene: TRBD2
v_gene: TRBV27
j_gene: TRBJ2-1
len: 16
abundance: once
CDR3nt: TGTGCCAGCAGTCCTTTAGCGGGGGAGAGGATGTGGGGGCAGTTCTTC
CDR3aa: CASSPLAGERMWGQFF

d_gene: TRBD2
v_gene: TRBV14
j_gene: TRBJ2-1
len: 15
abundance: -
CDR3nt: TGTGCCAGCAGCCAAGGGCTAGCGGGAGTATCGGAGCAGTTCTTC
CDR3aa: CASSQGLAGVSEQFF

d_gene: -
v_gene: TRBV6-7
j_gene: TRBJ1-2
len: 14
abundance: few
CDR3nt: TGTGCCAGCAGTTACTCGATCAGGCACGATGGCTACACCTTC
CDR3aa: CASSYSIRHDGYTF

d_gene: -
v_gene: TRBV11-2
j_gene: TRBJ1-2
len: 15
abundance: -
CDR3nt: TGTGCCAGCAGCTTAGGTAAAGGTAGAGGATATGGCTACACCTTC
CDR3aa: CASSLGKGRGYGYTF

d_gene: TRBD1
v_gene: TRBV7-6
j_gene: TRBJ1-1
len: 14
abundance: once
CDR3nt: TGTGCCAGCAGCCCCTCGTGGACAGGGAGGGAAGCTTTCTTT
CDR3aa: CASSPSWTGREAFF

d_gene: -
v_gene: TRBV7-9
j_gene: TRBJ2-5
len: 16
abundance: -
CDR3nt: TGTGCCAGCAGCCCCCCTACAGGCGGGAACCAAGAGACCCAGTACTTC
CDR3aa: CASSPPTGGNQETQYF

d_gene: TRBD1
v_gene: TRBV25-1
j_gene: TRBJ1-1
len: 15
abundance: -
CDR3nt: TGTGCCAGCGATCCCGGGACAGGGGGCCGAATTGGAACTTTCTTT
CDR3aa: CASDPGTGGRIGTFF